This paragraph covers one T cell receptor (beta chain) sequence. The antigen it recognizes is unknown. The record has no base qualities; no much larger clone is one base away. TCR CDR3 regions were amplified from genomic DNA by multiplex PCR using the deep immunoSEQ assay. For each cell subset, the extracted genomic DNA was distributed evenly across all wells of several immunoSEQ 96-well plates, and each plate served as one replicate. Each replicate PCR for sorted subsets received around 200 ng genomic DNA, equal to about 30,000 T cell genomes. Purified libraries were quantified with a Qubit 3.0 fluorometer, sized on a Bioanalyzer 2100, and re-quantified with the KAPA Library Quantification kit. A separate single-read 150-cycle Illumina NextSeq 550 flow cell was used to sequence each immunoSEQ 96-well plate. Per the original workflow: Because the immunoSEQ output held only junctional sequences and lacked quality scores, the filtering could not match the filtering applied to full-length reads. To assign V/J genes and CDR3, sequences were annotated against IMGT germline references using PyIR, a Python wrapper for IgBLAST v1.9. Reads with weak V/J assignments (E-value above 1e-6), missing CDR3, stop codons, out-of-frame junctions, or ambiguous translated residues were removed. V3J clonotypes were defined as sequences sharing the same inferred V gene, J gene, and CDR3 amino acid sequence. The percentage overlap between two repertoires was calculated by dividing the number of shared unique clonotypes by the size of the smaller repertoire. Repertoire richness was assessed with RTK rarefaction, the Chao1 estimator, and Recon v2.1 estimates of unobserved clonotypes. Generation probabilities were computed with OLGA for all TCRbeta clonotypes obtained by the gDNA method from several donors. This immuneACCESS table, as held by TCRdb, lists in-frame sequences with V and J called but not all clones. Of the missing ones, under half trace to an unresolved V gene in checked studies; the others have no known cause. V and J calls and clone size are given by that table; D and trimming were obtained from the DNA. For this sample the table gives 2 million to 3 million clones, of which over 85% were detected only once. The ten largest clones capture roughly 0.36% of the sample.

V loses 5 bases, J loses 7 bases, and the germline ends lie 18 bases apart. The CDR1 and CDR2 encoded by the germline V gene (reference sequence) are SEHNR and FQNEAQ. From the cysteine up to the phenylalanine, the CDR3 has a length of 14 residues. Just CDR3 DNA is preserved here, 42 bases in frame from base 1. The donors were healthy, HIV-negative adults who had no recently reported acute infections or vaccinations. Every donor was a Caucasian adult residing in Nashville, Tennessee, USA. CD4+ T cells were enriched by magnetic negative selection, after which naive cells were positively selected on CD45RA and the negative fraction was taken as the memory subset. Blood was obtained by leukapheresis, after which PBMCs were separated by Ficoll-Histopaque density gradient centrifugation and cryopreserved in liquid nitrogen vapor phase. Analytical flow cytometry was used to check the purity and quantity of each magnetically sorted T cell population. From each sorted fraction, genomic DNA was isolated and quantified by UV absorbance on a Nanodrop 2000c.

These data come from a study of shared clonotypes between healthy human individuals (dated by TCRdb to 2020 to 2021). In terms of the full investigation: The cohort comprised two women and a few men aged 18 to 49 years. Between about 0.85 and 8.9 billion PBMCs per donor were obtained by leukapheresis. For each donor, CD4 naive and CD4 memory were each given three plates, CD8 naive was given two plates, and CD8 memory was given one plate. To increase sequencing depth and limit assay-specific biases, TCR repertoire library preparation and sequencing were carried out by different laboratories using diverse techniques. Blood TCR repertoires of several healthy adults were deeply sequenced to estimate repertoire size and the extent of clonotype sharing between individuals.

The paper as a whole reports these results and caveats: The small number of donors limited the genetic and exposure-history diversity represented. Sampling was restricted to blood, and TCR repertoires in tissue are likely to differ from TCR repertoires in blood. Compared with non-shared clonotypes, the clonotypes found in all four sorted-subset donors had higher generation probabilities. Pairwise subsampling led to the expectation that sequencing depth would affect the degree of clonotype sharing among donors. Sharing across a few donors was observed for about 4.8% of naive CD4, over 3% of naive CD8, 2.3% of memory CD4, and less than 0.45% of memory CD8 clonotypes. Even with the large sequencing depth, rarefaction of the sorted-subset datasets indicated that sequencing was incomplete. Naive subsets generally had larger estimated clonotype richness than memory subsets.

Material: naive CD4+ T cells from PBMCs. The cell subset or site label, read with the paper, signifies: CD45RA+ positively selected. The source of this sequence is a young man in good health. Some clones in this sample may be carry-over from other donors' samples. The chain joins TRBV7-9 to TRBJ2-7; the D segment might be TRBD1 or TRBD2, since each matches 6 bases. The CDR3: CASSPQDWRGEQYF. The nucleotide sequence is given as TGTGCCAGCAGCCCACAAGACTGGAGGGGGGAGCAGTACTTC.